These 25 T cell receptor beta chains share one sample of origin, sequenced in a study of blood T cell repertoires in COVID-19 (TCRdb year 2020). The library was obtained by the immunoSEQ multiplex PCR assay. As stored in TCRdb, this immuneACCESS dataset retains in-frame rearrangements with V and J assigned. A fraction of the clones does not appear; measured against another copy, unresolved V genes explain less than half of the discrepancy, and the remainder lacks a known reason. Here the sample has roughly 300,000 clones; over 75% occur a single time. 0.9% to 1.2% of the sample is in the top ten clones. Material for sequencing was PBMCs or T cells enriched from blood (not recorded which). The receptors originated from a woman under 40 who had recovered from COVID-19.

This clone was detected only once. V and J are TRBV6-6 and TRBJ1-5, with D possibly matching TRBD1 (6 bases). Trimming cost V 8 bases and J 6 bases, with 17 bases left between them. The CDR3 covers 14 residues. The germline V gene encodes CDR1 MNHNY and CDR2 SVGAGI (reference sequence). This CDR3 reads CASGQSGRGQPQHF. In nucleotides, the CDR3 is TGTGCCAGCGGACAATCGGGCAGGGGTCAGCCCCAGCATTTT.

This clone was detected only once. The genes are TRBV5-1 and TRBJ1-2; D is unresolved. The ends were cut back, 0 bases at V and 7 bases at J, with 10 bases in the middle. This CDR3 has 13 residues. Germline V gene lookup returns CDR1 SGHRS and CDR2 YFSETQ. The CDR3 sequence is CASSLAEGSGYTF. CDR3 DNA: TGCGCCAGCAGCTTGGCCGAGGGTTCTGGCTACACCTTC.

The chain carries TRBV5-5 and TRBJ1-2; D may be TRBD1 (5 bases). The CDR3 consists of 12 residues. Trimming pared 0 bases from V and 11 bases from J, leaving 11 bases between. CDR1 SGHKS and CDR2 YYEKEE come from the germline V gene (reference sequence). The CDR3 sequence is CASSLGMGPYTF. CDR3 bases: TGTGCCAGCAGCTTGGGCATGGGGCCGTACACCTTC.

The chain uses TRBV6-2 or TRBV6-3 and TRBJ1-5; 8 bases fit TRBD1. J lost 6 bases, V lost 2 bases, and 6 bases had no gene match. The CDR3 loop spans 15 amino acids. Per the germline V gene, CDR1 is MNHEY and CDR2 is SVGEGT. CDR3 sequence reads: CASSYSRTGFQPQHF. The CDR3 DNA reads as TGTGCCAGCAGTTACAGTAGGACAGGGTTTCAGCCCCAGCATTTT.

Points on this clone: The sample contains more than one DNA sequence encoding this CDR3. This chain uses TRBV5-4 with TRBJ2-1; 9 nucleotides agree with TRBD2. Looked up from germline, CDR1 is SGHNT and CDR2 is YYREEE (reference sequence). Germline trimming cut 4 bases from V and 9 bases from J; bases unmatched to any gene: 2. CDR3 length equals 12 residues. The CDR3 nucleotides are TGTGCCAGCAGCCTGCGGGGGGGTGAGCAGTTCTTC. Protein: CASSLRGGEQFF.

This chain links TRBV7-2 with TRBJ2-3, with a possible D match to TRBD2 (6 bases). The length of the CDR3 is 14 residues. The germline V gene encodes CDR1 SGHTA and CDR2 FQGNSA. V was trimmed by 1 base and J by 6 bases, leaving 11 bases between them. CDR3 protein: CASSLGGVWDTQYF. CDR3 nucleotide sequence: TGTGCCAGCAGCTTAGGCGGGGTTTGGGATACGCAGTATTTT.

The V and J genes are TRBV4-3 and TRBJ2-1; 7 bases are a match to TRBD2. With V trimmed by 0 bases and J by 8 bases, 7 bases remained unmatched. The CDR3 is 15 amino acids. The germline V gene encodes CDR1 LGHNA and CDR2 YSLEER. This CDR3 is CASSQDPAGRDEQFF. The CDR3 nucleotides are TGCGCCAGCAGCCAAGATCCGGCAGGGAGGGATGAGCAGTTCTTC.

The rearrangement uses TRBV5-4 and TRBJ2-7; possibly TRBD1 for D (6 bases). There are 15 residues in the CDR3. Trimming took 3 bases from V and 9 from J, leaving 22 bases between them. Germline-derived CDR1 and CDR2 are SGHNT and YYREEE (reference sequence). The CDR3 nucleotides are TGTGCCAGCAGCTACCCAGGGGCTCCCGATGAATGGCAGTACTTC. It translates to CASSYPGAPDEWQYF. The full variable domain, its missing parts supplied by reference TRBV5-4 and TRBJ2-7, is ETGVTQSPTHLIKTRGQQVTLRCSSQSGHNTVSWYQQALGQGPQFIFQYYREEENGRGNFPPRFSGLQFPNYSSELNVNALELDDSALYLCASSYPGAPDEWQYFGPGTRLTVT.

With regard to this clone: At the DNA level, this CDR3 is encoded by other sequences in the same sample as well. The rearrangement joins TRBV2 to TRBJ2-7, with 7 bases identical to TRBD1. With V trimmed by 4 bases and J by 2 bases, 2 bases remained unmatched. The CDR3 totals 13 residues. Looked up from germline, CDR1 is SNHLY and CDR2 is FYNNEI. In DNA form, the CDR3 reads TGTGCCAGCAGTGGGGACAGTCCCTACGAGCAGTACTTC. It specifies CASSGDSPYEQYF.

This chain connects TRBV27 to TRBJ2-3; 12 bases line up with TRBD1. Per germline, CDR1 MNHEY and CDR2 SMNVEV (reference sequence). The V and J ends lost 4 bases and 6 bases, in that order; junction bases with no gene match: 5. The CDR3 loop spans 15 amino acids. CDR3 protein: CASSSWGQGADTQYF. In nucleotides, the CDR3 is TGTGCCAGCAGTTCATGGGGACAGGGGGCGGATACGCAGTATTTT.

The chain couples TRBV6-5 to TRBJ1-1, with 8 positions matching TRBD1. This CDR3 has 15 amino acids. Germline CDR1 and CDR2: MNHEY and SVGAGI. The V and J ends lost 6 bases and 0 bases, in that order; junction bases with no gene match: 6. The CDR3 region has the DNA TGTGCCAGCAGGGAGGACAGGGCAGTGAACACTGAAGCTTTCTTT. This gives the protein CASREDRAVNTEAFF.

The chain has TRBV5-1 and TRBJ2-5, with 13 positions matching TRBD2. Germline V lookup: CDR1 SGHRS, CDR2 YFSETQ. Trimming took 4 bases from V and 2 from J; bases not matched to a gene: 8. The CDR3 has 17 amino acids. The CDR3 reads CASSPGTSGTLQETQYF. CDR3 nucleotides: TGCGCCAGCAGCCCTGGGACTAGCGGGACCCTACAAGAGACCCAGTACTTC.

V usage is TRBV5-1 and J usage is TRBJ1-2, with TRBD1 as a possible D gene (6 bases). The length of the CDR3 is 12 residues. V was pared by 6 bases and J by 5 bases, with 11 bases between. CDR1 and CDR2 (germline): SGHRS, YFSETQ. This chain's CDR3 is CASTSDSYGYTF. The CDR3 bases are TGCGCCAGCACCTCGGACAGTTATGGCTACACCTTC.

This chain uses TRBV5-1 with TRBJ2-2; 9 bases agree with TRBD1. V lost 0 bases, J lost 4 bases, and 4 bases stayed unmatched. Germline assignment: CDR1 SGHRS and CDR2 YFSETQ. This CDR3 comprises 16 residues. The CDR3 region has the DNA TGCGCCAGCAGCTTGGAGGGGACAGGGCCCACCGGGGAGCTGTTTTTT. It yields the protein CASSLEGTGPTGELFF.

The J gene is TRBJ2-7, the V gene TRBV2; TRBD1 matches at 9 bases. The CDR3 is 15 amino acids. Per germline, CDR1 SNHLY and CDR2 FYNNEI. V dropped 8 bases and J dropped 7; count of bases not matched to a gene: 15. CDR3 in DNA: TGTGCCAGCGGTCCGATCGGGACAGGGAGAATAGAGCAGTACTTC. Amino acids: CASGPIGTGRIEQYF.

The gene calls are TRBV9 and TRBJ1-6, with 9 bases aligning to TRBD1. With 0 bases clipped from V and 7 bases from J, the junction kept 5 bases outside the gene matches. From germline, CDR1 is SGDLS and CDR2 YYNGEE. The CDR3 contains 16 residues. CDR3: CASSVEWDRENSPLHF. The DNA for the CDR3 is TGTGCCAGCAGCGTAGAATGGGACAGGGAAAATTCACCCCTCCACTTT. The full variable domain, its missing parts supplied by reference TRBV9 and TRBJ1-6, is DSGVTQTPKHLITATGQRVTLRCSPRSGDLSVYWYQQSLDQGLQFLIQYYNGEERAKGNILERFSAQQFPDLHSELNLSSLELGDSALYFCASSVEWDRENSPLHFGNGTRLTVT.

V gene TRBV27 combines with J gene TRBJ2-5, with 8 bases that match TRBD2. V lost 6 bases to trimming and J lost 2 bases; unmatched junction nucleotides: 5. The CDR3 length is 14 residues. Germline-derived CDR1 and CDR2 are MNHEY and SMNVEV (reference sequence). DNA for the CDR3: TGTGCCAGCAGGCGAGCGGGGGCACAAGAGACCCAGTACTTC. Translated: CASRRAGAQETQYF.

V gene TRBV5-1 combines with J gene TRBJ1-5, with TRBD1 matching 8 bases. CDR1 and CDR2 (germline): SGHRS, YFSETQ. The CDR3 is 16 residues long. V was pared by 0 bases and J by 3 bases, with 5 bases of the junction left unmatched. CDR3 nucleotide sequence: TGCGCCAGCAGCTTGGGGTCAGGGGGCCTCAATCAGCCCCAGCATTTT. Protein: CASSLGSGGLNQPQHF.

The chain recombines TRBV5-6 with TRBJ1-5; tentatively, D is TRBD1 (5 bases). CDR1 is SGHDT, CDR2 YYEEEE, per germline. The CDR3 sequence is 15 residues long. The V end was cut by 3 bases, the J end by 1 base, with 11 bases between. The CDR3 DNA reads as TGTGCCAGCAGCTCCCGGGGGAGGAGCAATCAGCCCCAGCATTTT. This encodes CASSSRGRSNQPQHF.

The CDR3 spells CASSPRSLAGSTGELFF. In nucleotides, the CDR3 is TGTGCCAGCAGTCCCCGGTCACTAGCGGGTTCCACCGGGGAGCTGTTTTTT. The genes are TRBV6-6 and TRBJ2-2; 9 bases match TRBD2. Germline CDR1 MNHNY, CDR2 SVGAGI (reference sequence). This CDR3 comprises 17 residues. V trimming: 5 bases; J trimming: 4 bases; junction bases outside the gene matches: 11.

This rearrangement joins TRBV28 to TRBJ1-2; D is possibly TRBD1 (6 bases). CDR1 MDHEN and CDR2 SYDVKM come from the germline V gene. V was trimmed by 5 bases and J by 5 bases, leaving 24 bases between them. The CDR3 length is 17 residues. The CDR3 loop is CASSPSSGEGVVYGYTF. The CDR3 bases are TGTGCCAGCAGTCCCTCCTCGGGGGAGGGGGTGGTATATGGCTACACCTTC.

The J gene is TRBJ1-1, the V gene TRBV27; the match to TRBD1 covers 8 bases. The CDR3 is 12 amino acids. The ends lost 2 bases at V and 9 bases at J; junction bases unmatched: 2. The germline V gene has CDR1 MNHEY and CDR2 SMNVEV (reference sequence). CDR3 protein: CASSLPRGQAFF. DNA for the CDR3: TGTGCCAGCAGTTTACCCAGGGGGCAAGCTTTCTTT.

This clone came up once. The rearrangement joins TRBV7-9 to TRBJ2-7; 9 nucleotides align to TRBD2. The junction had 6 bases not matched to a gene; V was cut back by 5 bases and J by 7 bases. The germline CDR1 and CDR2 sequences are SEHNR and FQNEAQ (reference sequence). The CDR3 consists of 13 residues. CDR3 in amino acids: CASSKRGEPEQYF. The CDR3 nucleotides read TGTGCCAGCAGCAAGCGGGGGGAGCCAGAGCAGTACTTC.

The chain couples TRBV5-5 to TRBJ1-3, with 10 bases matching TRBD1. Germline CDR1 reads SGHKS; CDR2 reads YYEKEE (reference sequence). V lost 4 bases, J lost 4 bases, and 5 bases stayed unmatched. This CDR3 has 15 amino acids. CDR3: CASSRGTGDGNTIYF. The CDR3 bases are TGTGCCAGCAGCCGCGGGACAGGGGACGGAAACACCATATATTTT. Full variable domain (rest looked up from reference TRBV5-5 and TRBJ1-3): DAGVTQSPTHLIKTRGQQVTLRCSPISGHKSVSWYQQVLGQGPQFIFQYYEKEERGRGNFPDRFSARQFPNYSSELNVNALLLGDSALYLCASSRGTGDGNTIYFGEGSWLTVV.

As DNA, the CDR3 is TGTGCCAGCAGCCCGCAAATACAGGGGGTAGTAGAGACCCAGTACTTC. Translated: CASSPQIQGVVETQYF. V usage is TRBV5-4 and J usage is TRBJ2-5; 8 nucleotides match TRBD1. Germline CDR1 is SGHNT and CDR2 is YYREEE (reference sequence). This CDR3 contains 16 residues. V was clipped by 4 bases and J by 4 bases; unmatched bases: 12.